The rows below give T cell receptor beta chains drawn from one sample of a study of T cell responses to AZD1222 COVID-19 vaccine. Some clones are missing from TCRdb's copy, which holds only in-frame ones; the method was immunoSEQ multiplex PCR. Of tens of thousands of clones detected, roughly 89% appear once; the ten largest clones hold approximately 2.6%. Sample: peripheral blood, taken 28 days after the second AZD1222 dose. Receptor source: an adult who received the AZD1222 COVID-19 vaccine. CDR3s include the opening cysteine and the closing phenylalanine or tryptophan. The D gene is left open where the match is weak. The size field is filled for only some rows; it gives once, few, many or a size class.

TRBD2,TRBV5-4,TRBJ2-1,NA,CASSRGLAGGSSYNEQFF,TGTGCCAGCAGCCGCGGGCTAGCGGGAGGGAGCTCCTACAATGAGCAGTTCTTC
NA,TRBV28,TRBJ2-1,NA,CASTQPTRQQFF,TGTGCCAGCACCCAACCGACCCGTCAACAGTTCTTC
NA,TRBV11-2,TRBJ1-4,NA,CASSSTGAGWGEKLFF,TGTGCCAGCAGCTCAACGGGGGCAGGGTGGGGTGAAAAACTGTTTTTT
TRBD2,TRBV24-1,TRBJ2-2,NA,CATSGPQGLAGTGELFF,TGTGCCACCAGTGGCCCCCAGGGACTAGCGGGCACCGGGGAGCTGTTTTTT
NA,TRBV7-2,TRBJ2-1,NA,CASSPYNEQFF,TGTGCCAGCAGCCCCTACAATGAGCAGTTCTTC
TRBD1,TRBV25-1,TRBJ2-7,NA,CASRGQTGEQYF,TGTGCCAGCAGGGGACAGACGGGCGAGCAGTACTTC
TRBD2,TRBV10-1,TRBJ2-7,NA,CASSPGGLAGALRTYEQYF,TGCGCCAGCAGTCCCGGGGGACTAGCGGGAGCCCTAAGGACCTACGAGCAGTACTTC
NA,TRBV14,TRBJ2-1,NA,CASSQSGISYNEQFF,TGTGCCAGCAGCCAGAGCGGTATCTCCTACAATGAGCAGTTCTTC
NA,TRBV7-2,TRBJ2-3,NA,CASSSTYGASTDTQYF,TGTGCCAGCAGCTCAACGTACGGGGCTAGCACAGATACGCAGTATTTT
NA,TRBV10-3,TRBJ2-1,NA,CAISESQGNEQFF,TGTGCCATCAGTGAGTCACAGGGCAATGAGCAGTTCTTC
NA,TRBV2,TRBJ2-1,NA,CASRRDPTNEQFF,TGTGCCAGCAGGAGGGACCCCACCAATGAGCAGTTCTTC
NA,TRBV5-6,TRBJ2-7,NA,CASSFSYEQYF,TGTGCCAGCAGCTTCTCCTACGAGCAGTACTTC
NA,TRBV6-1,TRBJ1-1,NA,CASSERQGNTEAFF,TGTGCCAGCAGTGAGCGCCAGGGAAACACTGAAGCTTTCTTT
NA,TRBV19,TRBJ1-3,NA,CASSMRGTAGNTIYF,TGTGCCAGTAGTATGCGAGGGACGGCGGGAAACACCATATATTTT
NA,TRBV29-1,TRBJ1-2,NA,CSVEEAASGYTF,TGCAGCGTTGAAGAGGCAGCTAGTGGCTACACCTTC
NA,TRBV7-8,TRBJ1-5,NA,CASSLGGQASNQPQHF,TGTGCCAGCAGCTTAGGGGGGCAGGCGAGCAATCAGCCCCAGCATTTT
NA,TRBV20-1,TRBJ2-7,NA,CSASYEYF,TGCAGTGCTAGTTATGAGTACTTC
NA,TRBV28,TRBJ1-1,NA,CASSTGYYTEAFF,TGTGCCAGCAGTACCGGGTACTACACTGAAGCTTTCTTT
NA,TRBV6-6,TRBJ2-5,NA,CASSYANRARETQYF,TGTGCCAGCAGTTACGCGAACCGGGCCCGGGAGACCCAGTACTTC
NA,TRBV7-3,TRBJ2-1,NA,CASSPSSYNEQFF,TGTGCCAGCAGCCCGAGTAGTTACAATGAGCAGTTCTTC
NA,TRBV6-9,TRBJ2-2,NA,CARALGSGELFF,TGTGCCAGGGCCCTGGGCTCCGGGGAGCTGTTTTTT
TRBD1,TRBV27,TRBJ1-4,NA,CASKSFRDRDEKLFF,TGTGCCAGCAAATCTTTCCGGGACAGGGATGAAAAACTGTTTTTT
TRBD1,TRBV2,TRBJ2-6,once,CASSGDRSLYSGANVLTF,TGTGCCAGCAGTGGGGACAGGTCCTTATACTCTGGGGCCAACGTCCTGACTTTC
NA,TRBV10-3,TRBJ2-7,NA,CAISVAGNPYEQYF,TGTGCCATCAGTGTTGCAGGGAACCCCTACGAGCAGTACTTC
NA,TRBV6-5,TRBJ2-3,NA,CASRSTSTDTQYF,TGTGCCAGCAGAAGTACAAGCACAGATACGCAGTATTTT
NA,TRBV7-9,TRBJ2-1,NA,CASNSALTYNEQFF,TGTGCCAGCAACTCGGCACTCACCTACAATGAGCAGTTCTTC
NA,TRBV18,TRBJ2-6,once,CASSPLIRGNSGANVLTF,TGTGCCAGCTCACCCCTCATCCGGGGAAACTCTGGGGCCAACGTCCTGACTTTC
NA,TRBV28,TRBJ1-6,NA,CASHELGSYNSPLHF,TGTGCCAGCCACGAGCTAGGCTCCTATAATTCACCCCTCCACTTT
TRBD2,TRBV7-3,TRBJ2-1,NA,CASSLRPGLAGGPTRGNEQFF,TGTGCCAGCAGCTTACGACCCGGACTAGCGGGAGGGCCGACTCGTGGCAATGAGCAGTTCTTC
TRBD2,TRBV7-9,TRBJ2-2,few,CASSSRTSGTETGELFF,TGTGCCAGCAGTTCCCGGACTAGCGGTACGGAAACCGGGGAGCTGTTTTTT
TRBD1,TRBV19,TRBJ2-7,NA,CASSPRTGSYEQYF,TGTGCCAGTAGTCCGCGGACAGGGTCCTACGAGCAGTACTTC
NA,TRBV28,TRBJ1-2,NA,CASSLVAGEYGYTF,TGTGCCAGCAGTTTAGTGGCAGGGGAATATGGCTACACCTTC
TRBD2,TRBV30,TRBJ2-4,NA,CAWSPSGRARGIQYF,TGTGCCTGGAGTCCAAGCGGGAGGGCCCGTGGCATTCAGTACTTC
TRBD1,TRBV29-1,TRBJ2-4,NA,CSVGWGTENIQYF,TGCAGCGTTGGTTGGGGGACAGAAAACATTCAGTACTTC
NA,TRBV7-9,TRBJ1-3,NA,CASSWDNTLSGNTIYF,TGTGCCAGCAGCTGGGACAATACCCTCTCTGGAAACACCATATATTTT
TRBD2,TRBV7-9,TRBJ2-7,NA,CASSEPPSGRFSEQYF,TGTGCCAGCAGCGAACCCCCTAGCGGGAGGTTTTCCGAGCAGTACTTC
TRBD1,TRBV6-1,TRBJ1-3,NA,CASSESPSGGRPGNTIYF,TGTGCCAGCAGTGAAAGCCCCTCAGGGGGAAGGCCTGGAAACACCATATATTTT
NA,TRBV7-6,TRBJ2-7,NA,CASSLAQGYEQYF,TGTGCCAGCAGCTTAGCGCAGGGCTACGAGCAGTACTTC
NA,TRBV5-5,TRBJ2-5,NA,CASNRAGPGETQYF,TGTGCCAGCAACAGGGCGGGGCCTGGGGAGACCCAGTACTTC